This T cell receptor beta chain was recovered during a study of blood T cell repertoires in COVID-19. As for the study in general: The United States, Italy and Spain were the sources of the acute and convalescent COVID-19 samples.

Enrolment of Seattle patients took place during active infection, and they were followed longitudinally. How the authors handled the data: Amplification from reference gene primers served as the basis for estimated nucleated cell counts. The method was immunoSEQ multiplex PCR; TCRdb's version includes in-frame clones alone and lacks a portion of them. That table furnishes V, J and clone size, whereas the DNA furnished D and trimming. The sample includes 250,000 to 350,000 clones, 70% to 90% seen only once; the top ten take about 12%. V was shortened by 8 bases and J by 2 bases, with 7 bases between the two germline ends. Germline assignment: CDR1 MNHEY and CDR2 SMNVEV (reference sequence). CDR3 length equals 12 residues.

This receptor was taken from a woman in her 70s with COVID-19, enrolled during active disease. Input material: peripheral blood. This chain links TRBV27 with TRBJ1-5; no reliable D call. CDR3 in DNA: TGTGCCAGCGGGCAGGGCAATCAGCCCCAGCATTTT. It codes for CASGQGNQPQHF.